Each of the 30 T cell receptor beta chains below was sequenced from the same sample in a study of shared clonotypes between healthy human individuals. Profiling relied on immunoSEQ multiplex PCR, and the TCRdb table lists in-frame clones only, not all of them. The sample holds roughly 520,000 clones, about 96% seen once. The specimen was naive CD4+ T cells sorted from blood. The subset: CD45RA+ positively selected. The receptors derive from a woman in her thirties in good health.

V gene TRBV29-1 combines with J gene TRBJ2-2; tentative D call: TRBD2 (6 bases). V was clipped by 4 bases and J by 6 bases, with 6 bases between them. The germline CDR1 and CDR2 sequences are SQVTM and ANQGSEA. The CDR3 extends over 11 amino acids. The CDR3 DNA reads as TGCAGCGTTGGACTAGCCGGGGAGCTGTTTTTT. This gives the protein CSVGLAGELFF.

A single count supports this clone. The V and J genes are TRBV6-6 and TRBJ2-4; 12 bases are a match to TRBD2. The CDR3 extends over 16 amino acids. CDR1 MNHNY and CDR2 SVGAGI come from the germline V gene (reference sequence). V was pared by 2 bases and J by 5 bases, with 4 bases of the junction left unmatched. The CDR3: CASSYARLAGENIQYF. DNA for the CDR3: TGTGCCAGCAGTTACGCAAGACTAGCGGGAGAAAACATTCAGTACTTC.

This clone has more than one count but fewer than ten. The chain uses TRBV25-1 and TRBJ1-1; D possibly corresponds to TRBD1 (5 bases). Trimming took 1 base from V and 11 from J, leaving 11 bases between them. CDR1 MGHDK and CDR2 SYGVNS come from the germline V gene. This CDR3 spans 12 amino acids. CDR3 DNA sequence: TGTGCCAGCAGTGAATCTCCCCACAGGGCTTTCTTT. Translation gives CASSESPHRAFF.

This chain connects TRBV5-4 to TRBJ2-5, with D tentatively TRBD2 (6 bases). Deletions cut 4 bases from V and 2 bases from J, with 18 bases between. Per germline, CDR1 SGHNT and CDR2 YYREEE (reference sequence). This CDR3 region has 16 residues. The CDR3 is CASSEQWGVGQETQYF. CDR3 nucleotides: TGTGCCAGCAGCGAGCAATGGGGGGTCGGACAAGAGACCCAGTACTTC. The full variable domain, its missing parts supplied by reference TRBV5-4 and TRBJ2-5, is ETGVTQSPTHLIKTRGQQVTLRCSSQSGHNTVSWYQQALGQGPQFIFQYYREEENGRGNFPPRFSGLQFPNYSSELNVNALELDDSALYLCASSEQWGVGQETQYFGPGTRLLVL.

The chain joins TRBV27 to TRBJ1-1; TRBD1 might be the D (5 bases). V lost 1 base and J lost 3, with 9 bases in between. CDR1 is MNHEY, CDR2 SMNVEV, per germline (reference sequence). There are 14 residues in the CDR3. CDR3 DNA: TGTGCCAGCAGTTTATTTTTGGGGGACACTGAAGCTTTCTTT. It codes for CASSLFLGDTEAFF.

J is TRBJ2-3 and V is TRBV18; 13 nucleotides align to TRBD2. After removal of 6 bases from V and 10 bases from J, the junction contained 13 bases not matched to a gene. The CDR3 has 16 amino acids. Germline CDR1 is KGHSH and CDR2 is LQKENI. The CDR3 here is CASSPGLAGVLEAQYF. CDR3 nucleotide sequence: TGTGCCAGCTCCCCCGGACTAGCGGGAGTGCTAGAGGCGCAGTATTTT.

The chain carries TRBV5-8 and TRBJ1-1; no clear D gene. CDR3 length: 11 residues. Germline CDR1 is SGHTS and CDR2 is YDEGEE. V was trimmed by 4 bases and J by 10 bases, leaving 11 bases between them. In DNA, the CDR3 is TGTGCCAGCAGCCTCCTCGAGGGAGCTTTCTTT. This sequence encodes CASSLLEGAFF.

The chain recombines TRBV25-1 with TRBJ1-3; possible D gene TRBD1, 6 bases. The CDR3 has 14 amino acids. Trimming cost V 5 bases and J 4 bases, with 12 bases left between them. CDR1 and CDR2 (germline): MGHDK, SYGVNS. The CDR3 bases are TGTGCCAGCAGTCCCACAGGGCTAGGAAACACCATATATTTT. Residues: CASSPTGLGNTIYF.

DNA of the CDR3: TGCGCCAGCAGCTTGGGGTCCGGTAGCGGGGAGACCCAGTACTTC. Translated: CASSLGSGSGETQYF. The V gene is TRBV5-1, the J gene TRBJ2-5, with 7 bases fitting TRBD2. CDR3 length: 15 amino acids. CDR1 is SGHRS and CDR2 is YFSETQ in the germline V gene. The ends lost 0 bases at V and 5 bases at J; junction bases unmatched: 7.

Of note for this clone: The same CDR3 is also encoded by other DNA sequences in this sample. The V call is TRBV7-9, the J call TRBJ1-2, with D possibly TRBD1 on 5 matching bases. The V end lost 0 bases, the J end lost 5 bases, and 10 bases lay between the germline ends. In germline, CDR1 is SEHNR, CDR2 FQNEAQ (reference sequence). CDR3 size: 14 residues. CDR3 sequence reads: CASSLAGGVYGYTF. The CDR3 region has the DNA TGTGCCAGCAGCTTAGCTGGGGGGGTATATGGCTACACCTTC.

This clone came up once. CDR3 bases: TGTGCCAGCAGTCTCCAGGGTAGTAGCGGTTACAATGAGCAGTTCTTC. As protein: CASSLQGSSGYNEQFF. The chain carries TRBV7-9 and TRBJ2-1; tentative D call: TRBD2 (6 bases). Trimming stripped 6 bases from V and 4 bases from J, with 19 bases between. This CDR3 has 16 amino acids. The germline gives CDR1 SEHNR, CDR2 FQNEAQ (reference sequence).

The chain employs TRBV6-6 and TRBJ1-1; D remains unclear. The V gene lost 4 bases and the J gene lost 2 bases, with 5 bases spanning the gap. Germline V gene data show CDR1 as MNHNY and CDR2 as SVGAGI (reference sequence). CDR3 length equals 12 residues. CDR3 in DNA: TGTGCCAGCAGTTCAACCAACACTGAAGCTTTCTTT. Translating gives CASSSTNTEAFF.

This rearrangement joins TRBV19 to TRBJ1-1, with D perhaps TRBD1 (5 bases). Trimming took off 2 bases at V and 3 bases at J, with 10 bases between the two ends. The CDR3 spans 14 residues. Per the germline V gene, CDR1 is LNHDA and CDR2 is SQIVND (reference sequence). The CDR3 DNA follows: TGTGCCAGTAGTATACAGGGCCCCTACACTGAAGCTTTCTTT. It specifies CASSIQGPYTEAFF.

A remark on this clone: Other nucleotide sequences in the sample specify the same CDR3. The J gene is TRBJ2-3, the V gene TRBV28; D unclear. The CDR3 contains 13 residues. V dropped 6 bases and J dropped 0 bases, with 7 bases sitting between them. Germline CDR1 is MDHEN and CDR2 is SYDVKM. The CDR3: CASSPSSTDTQYF. CDR3 in DNA: TGTGCCAGCAGCCCTTCGAGCACAGATACGCAGTATTTT.

This chain joins TRBV5-6 and TRBJ2-7; no reliable D call. The CDR3 runs 13 residues. Germline CDR1 SGHDT, CDR2 YYEEEE. V dropped 2 bases and J dropped 0 bases, with 6 bases sitting between them. The CDR3 reads CASSFQSSYEQYF. The DNA for the CDR3 is TGTGCCAGCAGCTTTCAGAGCTCCTACGAGCAGTACTTC.

V gene TRBV9 combines with J gene TRBJ2-5; D is ambiguous. Germline CDR1 and CDR2: SGDLS and YYNGEE. V lost 0 bases, J lost 4 bases, and 13 bases lay in between. This CDR3 is 15 amino acids long. CDR3 sequence (DNA): TGTGCCAGCAGCGTAGAGGGATTGAAGGGAGAGACCCAGTACTTC. It translates to CASSVEGLKGETQYF.

V is TRBV5-4 and J is TRBJ2-7; D possibly corresponds to TRBD2 (6 bases). V was clipped by 4 bases and J by 3 bases, with 23 bases between them. The CDR3 contains 17 residues. CDR1 is SGHNT, CDR2 YYREEE, per germline (reference sequence). The CDR3: CASSARHGGFFNYEQYF. As DNA, the CDR3 is TGTGCCAGCAGCGCACGACACGGGGGATTTTTCAACTACGAGCAGTACTTC.

DNA of the CDR3: TGTGCCAGCAGCTGGGCTGGGGATCTGGCTTTGTACGAGCAGTACTTC. Protein product: CASSWAGDLALYEQYF. The rearrangement joins TRBV5-5 to TRBJ2-7; D unresolved. Trimming shortened V by 3 bases and J by 4 bases, and 20 bases separated the two germline ends. Per germline, CDR1 SGHKS and CDR2 YYEKEE (reference sequence). The CDR3 contains 16 residues. Based on the CDR3 plus reference TRBV5-5 and TRBJ2-7, the full variable domain is DAGVTQSPTHLIKTRGQQVTLRCSPISGHKSVSWYQQVLGQGPQFIFQYYEKEERGRGNFPDRFSARQFPNYSSELNVNALLLGDSALYLCASSWAGDLALYEQYFGPGTRLTVT.

This clone was counted once. The rearrangement joins TRBV28 to TRBJ1-2; D unresolved. From germline, CDR1 is MDHEN and CDR2 SYDVKM. V was shortened by 6 bases and J by 4 bases, with 15 bases between the two germline ends. The CDR3 runs to 14 residues. The CDR3 DNA reads TGTGCCAGCAGCCTCCCCGGGGTGTCCTATGGCTACACCTTC. Encoded protein: CASSLPGVSYGYTF.

This clone was counted only a few times. The chain joins TRBV11-2 to TRBJ2-5; unclear D gene. Germline CDR1 reads SGHAT; CDR2 reads FQNNGV. This CDR3 has 12 residues. V was pared by 2 bases and J by 4 bases, with 5 bases between. CDR3 in amino acids: CASSLSAETQYF. The CDR3 DNA is TGTGCCAGCAGCTTATCTGCAGAGACCCAGTACTTC.

The chain combines TRBV9 with TRBJ2-3; D call uncertain. The germline CDR1 and CDR2 sequences are SGDLS and YYNGEE. The V end lost 0 bases, the J end lost 2 bases, and 10 bases lay between the germline ends. The length of the CDR3 is 15 residues. The CDR3: CASSVDSHNTDTQYF. The CDR3 bases are TGTGCCAGCAGCGTAGACAGTCACAACACAGATACGCAGTATTTT. The full variable domain, rest sourced from reference TRBV9 and TRBJ2-3, is DSGVTQTPKHLITATGQRVTLRCSPRSGDLSVYWYQQSLDQGLQFLIQYYNGEERAKGNILERFSAQQFPDLHSELNLSSLELGDSALYFCASSVDSHNTDTQYFGPGTRLTVL.

The chain uses TRBV7-7 and TRBJ2-5, with 7 bases identical to TRBD2. CDR1 is SSHAT, CDR2 FNYEAQ, per germline (reference sequence). The CDR3 has 15 residues. The J segment lost 7 bases and the V segment lost 9 bases, leaving 17 bases of the junction unmatched. The CDR3 sequence is CASRSRREDPGTQYF. CDR3 nucleotides: TGTGCCAGTAGATCGAGACGGGAGGACCCAGGGACCCAGTACTTC. The full variable domain, its missing parts supplied by reference TRBV7-7 and TRBJ2-5, is GAGVSQSPRYKVTKRGQDVTLRCDPISSHATLYWYQQALGQGPEFLTYFNYEAQPDKSGLPSDRFSAERPEGSISTLTIQRTEQRDSAMYRCASRSRREDPGTQYFGPGTRLLVL.

This chain connects TRBV5-4 to TRBJ2-1, with 7 bases lining up with TRBD2. The CDR3 sequence is 16 residues long. The V gene end was trimmed by 3 bases and the J gene end by 0 bases; junction bases not matched to a gene: 6. Germline V gives CDR1 SGHNT, CDR2 YYREEE (reference sequence). The CDR3 DNA is TGTGCCAGCAGCTCAAGTAGCGGGCGCTCCTACAATGAGCAGTTCTTC. Amino acids: CASSSSSGRSYNEQFF.

This clone has just one count. This chain connects TRBV29-1 to TRBJ1-1, with 10 nucleotides matching TRBD1. From germline, CDR1 is SQVTM and CDR2 ANQGSEA. The J segment lost 4 bases and the V segment lost 7 bases, leaving 3 bases of the junction unmatched. This CDR3 has 12 amino acids. CDR3: CSAGQGPTEAFF. The CDR3 region has the DNA TGCAGCGCGGGACAGGGGCCCACTGAAGCTTTCTTT. Full variable domain (remainder filled in from reference TRBV29-1 and TRBJ1-1): SAVISQKPSRDICQRGTSLTIQCQVDSQVTMMFWYRQQPGQSLTLIATANQGSEATYESGFVIDKFPISRPNLTFSTLTVSNMSPEDSSIYLCSAGQGPTEAFFGQGTRLTVV.

CDR3: CASSLGPNEQYF. In nucleotides, the CDR3 is TGTGCCAGCAGTTTAGGGCCGAACGAGCAGTACTTC. V gene TRBV28 combines with J gene TRBJ2-5; D is unresolved. The closer fit of TRBJ2-7 to the DNA end suggests the J call may be wrong. Per germline, CDR1 MDHEN and CDR2 SYDVKM. The CDR3 is 12 amino acids.

The chain joins TRBV4-1 to TRBJ1-5, with D possibly TRBD1 on 6 matching bases. Trimming took off 4 bases at V and 0 bases at J, with 10 bases between the two ends. The CDR3 runs to 15 residues. Germline V CDR1 and CDR2: MGHRA, YSYEKL. CDR3 DNA: TGCGCCAGCAGCCGGGACACGTATAGCAATCAGCCCCAGCATTTT. The encoded protein is CASSRDTYSNQPQHF.

The chain links TRBV6-5 to TRBJ1-1; D uncertain. Trimming took 2 bases from V and 1 from J, leaving 14 bases between them. Germline CDR1 reads MNHEY; CDR2 reads SVGAGI. The length of the CDR3 is 16 residues. In nucleotides, the CDR3 is TGTGCCAGCAGTTACAGATCGAGGGCTAGGAACACTGAAGCTTTCTTT. This gives the protein CASSYRSRARNTEAFF.

The chain has TRBV7-9 and TRBJ2-7; tentatively, D is TRBD1 or TRBD2 (5 bases each). Germline assignment: CDR1 SEHNR and CDR2 FQNEAQ (reference sequence). The CDR3 contains 18 residues. Trimming pared 5 bases from V and 2 bases from J, leaving 25 bases between. The CDR3 nucleotides are TGTGCCAGCAGCACCCCCAGGCTTGGTGGGGGAAAGCCCTACGAGCAGTACTTC. Its protein is CASSTPRLGGGKPYEQYF.

The chain couples TRBV20-1 to TRBJ2-1; D is ambiguous. In germline, CDR1 is DFQATT, CDR2 SNEGSKA (reference sequence). CDR3 length equals 10 residues. The germline V and J ends were trimmed by 5 bases and 8 bases, with 7 bases remaining between them. The CDR3 DNA is TGCAGTGCTGGTGGCTATGAGCAGTTCTTC. It specifies CSAGGYEQFF.

The V gene is TRBV19, the J gene TRBJ1-5, with unresolved D. Trimming cost V 6 bases and J 3 bases, with 18 bases left between them. The CDR3 contains 16 residues. Germline V gene data show CDR1 as LNHDA and CDR2 as SQIVND (reference sequence). CDR3 nucleotide sequence: TGTGCCAGTAGCTTCTCTGGGCCTGGGAACAATCAGCCCCAGCATTTT. Amino acids: CASSFSGPGNNQPQHF.